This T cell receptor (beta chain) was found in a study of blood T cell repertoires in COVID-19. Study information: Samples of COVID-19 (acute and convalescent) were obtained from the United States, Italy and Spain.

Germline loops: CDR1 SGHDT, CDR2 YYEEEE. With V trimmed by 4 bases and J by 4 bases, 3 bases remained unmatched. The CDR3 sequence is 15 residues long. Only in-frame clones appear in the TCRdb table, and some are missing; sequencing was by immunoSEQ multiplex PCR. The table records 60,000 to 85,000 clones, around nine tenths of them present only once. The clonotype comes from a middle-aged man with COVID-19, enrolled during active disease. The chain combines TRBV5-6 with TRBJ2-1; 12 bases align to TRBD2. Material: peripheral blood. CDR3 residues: CASSLLAGGYNEQFF. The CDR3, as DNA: TGTGCCAGCAGCCTACTAGCGGGGGGTTACAATGAGCAGTTCTTC.